These 13 T cell receptor beta chains were sequenced from one sample in a study of blood T cell repertoires in COVID-19. Only in-frame clones appear in the TCRdb table, and some are missing; sequencing was by immunoSEQ multiplex PCR. The sample shows approximately 290,000 clones, 80% to 95% of them seen only once. The sequenced sample consisted of PBMCs or T cells enriched from blood (not recorded which). All receptors derive from a woman in her twenties or thirties who had recovered from COVID-19.

The rearrangement links TRBV30 to TRBJ2-1; the match to TRBD2 covers 10 bases. Germline CDR1 and CDR2: GTSNPN and SVGIG (reference sequence). The CDR3 sequence is 15 residues long. V lost 1 base, J lost 6 bases, and 6 bases stayed unmatched. CDR3 nucleotides: TGTGCCTGGAGTGGGGGGACTAGCGCCCCCAATGAGCAGTTCTTC. Encoded protein: CAWSGGTSAPNEQFF.

The gene calls are TRBV7-8 and TRBJ2-1; 10 bases line up with TRBD2. The CDR3 has 14 residues. Germline loops: CDR1 SGHVS, CDR2 FQNEAQ. J gave up 8 bases and V 1 base, and 2 bases lay outside the gene matches. The CDR3 bases are TGTGCCAGCAGCTTAGAGCGGGAGGGTTATGAGCAGTTCTTC. It translates to CASSLEREGYEQFF.

There are a few counts of this clone. The chain carries TRBV19 and TRBJ2-3; 9 bases agree with TRBD2. Per the germline V gene, CDR1 is LNHDA and CDR2 is SQIVND (reference sequence). The V segment lost 4 bases and the J segment 1 base; nucleotides outside the gene matches: 6. The CDR3 totals 16 residues. The CDR3 nucleotides read TGTGCCAGTAGTACCCTTTGGACTAGCGGCACAGATACGCAGTATTTT. This codes for CASSTLWTSGTDTQYF.

The chain has TRBV30 and TRBJ2-5, with D tentatively TRBD1 (5 bases). This CDR3 contains 12 residues. The germline V gene has CDR1 GTSNPN and CDR2 SVGIG (reference sequence). With 4 bases removed from V and 5 bases from J, the gap between germline ends came to 11 bases. The CDR3 sequence is CAWNRKGETQYF. The CDR3 bases are TGTGCCTGGAACAGGAAGGGGGAGACCCAGTACTTC.

The chain combines TRBV7-2 with TRBJ2-3; 12 bases agree with TRBD2. The J segment lost 4 bases and the V segment lost 8 bases, leaving 10 bases of the junction unmatched. The CDR3 runs 16 residues. Germline V gene sequence: CDR1 SGHTA, CDR2 FQGNSA. CDR3 sequence reads: CASSLAGGPSADTQYF. CDR3 in DNA: TGTGCCAGCTCGCTAGCGGGAGGGCCTTCAGCAGATACGCAGTATTTT.

This clone was detected only once. This rearrangement joins TRBV19 to TRBJ1-1; TRBD1 is a possible D gene (5 bases). The CDR3 has 16 amino acids. The V gene lost 3 bases and the J gene lost 0 bases, with 14 bases spanning the gap. Germline-derived CDR1 and CDR2 are LNHDA and SQIVND (reference sequence). Written as DNA, the CDR3 is TGTGCCAGTAGTATCATGGGGCAGTTCATGAACACTGAAGCTTTCTTT. It codes for CASSIMGQFMNTEAFF.

The DNA for the CDR3 is TGTGCCAGCAGACCAGGGGCACGGACTGAGCAGTTCTTC. As protein: CASRPGARTEQFF. The rearrangement joins TRBV7-2 to TRBJ2-1, with D maybe TRBD1 (6 bases). The V gene's germline CDR1 is SGHTA and CDR2 FQGNSA. The CDR3 is 13 residues long. V was pared by 6 bases and J by 9 bases, with 15 bases between.

The rearrangement links TRBV3-1 (or the pseudogene TRBV3-2) to TRBJ2-6, with 8 bases identical to TRBD1. With V trimmed by 5 bases and J by 4 bases, 4 bases remained unmatched. This CDR3 has 15 residues. CDR1 and CDR2 from the germline V gene are LGHDT and YNNKEL (reference sequence). The CDR3 region is CASSNRGAGANVLTF. CDR3 nucleotide sequence: TGTGCCAGCAGCAACAGGGGGGCAGGGGCCAACGTCCTGACTTTC.

The chain uses TRBV10-3 and TRBJ2-1; 8 bases align to TRBD2. The J segment lost 2 bases and the V segment lost 9 bases, leaving 3 bases of the junction unmatched. This CDR3 comprises 13 residues. Germline-derived CDR1 and CDR2 are ENHRY and SYGVKD. The CDR3 region is CAILAETYNEQFF. CDR3 nucleotides: TGTGCCATACTAGCGGAAACCTACAATGAGCAGTTCTTC.

The genes are TRBV6-1 and TRBJ2-3, with D perhaps TRBD1 (5 bases). CDR3 length equals 15 residues. Trimming left V 2 bases short and J 3 bases short, with 12 bases between. In germline, CDR1 is MNHNS, CDR2 SASEGT. The CDR3 DNA reads as TGTGCCAGCAGTGAACAGGGTATAGGGACAGATACGCAGTATTTT. Its protein is CASSEQGIGTDTQYF.

V and J are TRBV11-2 and TRBJ2-1; 10 bases are a match to TRBD2. V lost 5 bases and J lost 2; bases outside the gene matches: 6. Germline CDR1 reads SGHAT; CDR2 reads FQNNGV. The CDR3 spans 16 residues. The CDR3 region is CASSPQAGGTYNEQFF. CDR3 nucleotides: TGTGCCAGCAGCCCACAAGCGGGAGGGACCTACAATGAGCAGTTCTTC.

CDR3 nucleotide sequence: TGTGCCAGCAGTTCGGGGATTGAAGCTTTCTTT. Translating gives CASSSGIEAFF. This chain connects TRBV6-5 to TRBJ1-1; unclear D gene. The CDR3 sequence is 11 residues long. Germline lookup yields CDR1 MNHEY and CDR2 SVGAGI. With 4 bases removed from V and 7 bases from J, the gap between germline ends came to 7 bases.

The chain joins TRBV5-1 to TRBJ1-4; 11 nucleotides align to TRBD1. The junction had 7 bases not matched to a gene; V was cut back by 4 bases and J by 8 bases. The CDR3 extends over 15 amino acids. Germline assignment: CDR1 SGHRS and CDR2 YFSETQ. The CDR3 nucleotides read TGCGCCAGCAGCCCGGGACAGGGGGTAGGAGAAAAACTGTTTTTT. Amino acid sequence: CASSPGQGVGEKLFF.